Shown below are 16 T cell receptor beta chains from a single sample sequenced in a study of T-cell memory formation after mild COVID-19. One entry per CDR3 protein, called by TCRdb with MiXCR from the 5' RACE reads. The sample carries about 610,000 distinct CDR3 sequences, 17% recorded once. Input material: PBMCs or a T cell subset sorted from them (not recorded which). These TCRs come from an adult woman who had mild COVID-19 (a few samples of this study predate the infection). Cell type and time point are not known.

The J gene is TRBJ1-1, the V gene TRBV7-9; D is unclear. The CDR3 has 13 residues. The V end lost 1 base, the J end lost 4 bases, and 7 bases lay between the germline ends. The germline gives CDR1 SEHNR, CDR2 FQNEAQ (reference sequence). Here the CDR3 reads CASSLGVFTEAFF. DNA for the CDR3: TGTGCCAGCAGCTTAGGGGTGTTCACTGAAGCTTTCTTT.

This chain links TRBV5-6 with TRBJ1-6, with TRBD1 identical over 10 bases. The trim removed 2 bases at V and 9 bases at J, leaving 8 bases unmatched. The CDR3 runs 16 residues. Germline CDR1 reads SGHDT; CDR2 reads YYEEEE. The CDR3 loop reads CASSFAGQGFPSPLHF. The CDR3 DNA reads TGTGCCAGCAGCTTCGCGGGACAGGGGTTCCCTTCACCCCTCCACTTT.

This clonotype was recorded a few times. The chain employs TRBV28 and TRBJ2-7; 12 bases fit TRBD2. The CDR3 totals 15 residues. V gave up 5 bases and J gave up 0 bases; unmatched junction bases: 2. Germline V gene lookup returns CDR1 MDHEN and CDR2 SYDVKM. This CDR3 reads CASSPSGRGSYEQYF. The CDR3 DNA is TGTGCCAGCAGTCCTAGCGGGAGGGGCTCCTACGAGCAGTACTTC. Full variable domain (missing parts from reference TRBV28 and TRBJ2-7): DVKVTQSSRYLVKRTGEKVFLECVQDMDHENMFWYRQDPGLGLRLIYFSYDVKMKEKGDIPEGYSVSREKKERFSLILESASTNQTSMYLCASSPSGRGSYEQYFGPGTRLTVT.

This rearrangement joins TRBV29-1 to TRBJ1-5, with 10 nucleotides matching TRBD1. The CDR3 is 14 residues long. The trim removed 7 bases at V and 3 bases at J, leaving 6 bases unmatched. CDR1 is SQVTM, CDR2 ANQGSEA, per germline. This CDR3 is CSARDRGYNQPQHF. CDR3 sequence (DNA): TGCAGCGCCCGGGACAGGGGATACAATCAGCCCCAGCATTTT.

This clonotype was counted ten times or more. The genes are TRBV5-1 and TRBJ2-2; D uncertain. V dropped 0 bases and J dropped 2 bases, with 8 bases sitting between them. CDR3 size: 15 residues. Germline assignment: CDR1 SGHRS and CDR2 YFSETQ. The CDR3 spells CASSLGPDNTGELFF. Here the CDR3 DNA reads TGCGCCAGCAGCTTGGGGCCAGATAACACCGGGGAGCTGTTTTTT.

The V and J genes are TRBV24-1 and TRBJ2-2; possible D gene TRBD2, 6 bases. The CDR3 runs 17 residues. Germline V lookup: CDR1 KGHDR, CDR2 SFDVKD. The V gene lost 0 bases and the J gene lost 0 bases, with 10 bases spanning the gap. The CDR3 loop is CATSDLGRGANTGELFF. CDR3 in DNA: TGTGCCACCAGTGATTTGGGGCGGGGAGCGAACACCGGGGAGCTGTTTTTT.

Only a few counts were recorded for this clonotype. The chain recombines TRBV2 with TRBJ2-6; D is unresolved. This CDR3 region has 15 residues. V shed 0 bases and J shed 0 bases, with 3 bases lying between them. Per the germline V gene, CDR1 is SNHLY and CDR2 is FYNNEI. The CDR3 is CASSEADSGANVLTF. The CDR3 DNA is TGTGCCAGCAGTGAAGCCGACTCTGGGGCCAACGTCCTGACTTTC.

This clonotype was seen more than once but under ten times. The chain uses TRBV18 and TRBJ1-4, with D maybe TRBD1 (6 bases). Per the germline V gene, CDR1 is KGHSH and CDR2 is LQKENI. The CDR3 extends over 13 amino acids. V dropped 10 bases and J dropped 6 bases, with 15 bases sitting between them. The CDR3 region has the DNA TGTGCCACGAGACAGGATCGGGATGAAAAACTGTTTTTT. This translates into CATRQDRDEKLFF.

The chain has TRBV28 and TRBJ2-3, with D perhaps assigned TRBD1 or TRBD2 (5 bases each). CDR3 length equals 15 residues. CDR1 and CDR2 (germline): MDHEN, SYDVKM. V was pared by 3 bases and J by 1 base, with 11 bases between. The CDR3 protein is CASSFGDEGTDTQYF. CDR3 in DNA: TGTGCCAGCAGTTTCGGGGACGAGGGCACAGATACGCAGTATTTT. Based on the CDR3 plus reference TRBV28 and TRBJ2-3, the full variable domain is DVKVTQSSRYLVKRTGEKVFLECVQDMDHENMFWYRQDPGLGLRLIYFSYDVKMKEKGDIPEGYSVSREKKERFSLILESASTNQTSMYLCASSFGDEGTDTQYFGPGTRLTVL.

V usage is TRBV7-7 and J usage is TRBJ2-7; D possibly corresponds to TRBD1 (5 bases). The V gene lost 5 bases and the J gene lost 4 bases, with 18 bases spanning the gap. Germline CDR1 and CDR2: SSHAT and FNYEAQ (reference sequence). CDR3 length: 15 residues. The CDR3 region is CASSPQVGARYEQYF. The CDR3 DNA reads TGTGCCAGCAGCCCTCAGGTAGGGGCGCGTTACGAGCAGTACTTC.

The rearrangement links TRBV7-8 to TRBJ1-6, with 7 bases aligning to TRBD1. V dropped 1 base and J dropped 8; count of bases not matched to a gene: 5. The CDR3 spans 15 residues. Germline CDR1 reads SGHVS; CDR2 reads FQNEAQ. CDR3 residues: CASSLDRGADSPLHF. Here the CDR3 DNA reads TGTGCCAGCAGCTTAGACAGGGGTGCGGATTCACCCCTCCACTTT. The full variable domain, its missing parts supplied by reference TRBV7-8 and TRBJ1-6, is GAGVSQSPRYKVAKRGQDVALRCDPISGHVSLFWYQQALGQGPEFLTYFQNEAQLDKSGLPSDRFFAERPEGSVSTLKIQRTQQEDSAVYLCASSLDRGADSPLHFGNGTRLTVT.

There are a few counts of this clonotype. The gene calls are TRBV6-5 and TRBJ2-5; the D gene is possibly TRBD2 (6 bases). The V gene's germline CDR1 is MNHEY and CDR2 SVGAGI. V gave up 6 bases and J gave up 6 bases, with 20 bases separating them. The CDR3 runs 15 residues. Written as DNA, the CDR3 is TGTGCCAGCAGGTCCGGGTCTGGAGGGGAGAAGACCCAGTACTTC. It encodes CASRSGSGGEKTQYF.

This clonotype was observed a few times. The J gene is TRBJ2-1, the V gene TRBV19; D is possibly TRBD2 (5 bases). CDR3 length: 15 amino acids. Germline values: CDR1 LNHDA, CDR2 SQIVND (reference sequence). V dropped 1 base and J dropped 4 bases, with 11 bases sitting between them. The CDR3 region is CASSIGLAHYNEQFF. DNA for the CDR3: TGTGCCAGTAGTATAGGTCTAGCTCATTACAATGAGCAGTTCTTC. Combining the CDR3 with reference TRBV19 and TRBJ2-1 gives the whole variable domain DGGITQSPKYLFRKEGQNVTLSCEQNLNHDAMYWYRQDPGQGLRLIYYSQIVNDFQKGDIAEGYSVSREKKESFPLTVTSAQKNPTAFYLCASSIGLAHYNEQFFGPGTRLTVL.

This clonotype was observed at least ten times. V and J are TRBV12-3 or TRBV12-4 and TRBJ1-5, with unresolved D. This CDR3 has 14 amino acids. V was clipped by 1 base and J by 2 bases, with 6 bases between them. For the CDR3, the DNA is TGTGCCAGCAGTTTAGTCGCGGGCAATCAGCCCCAGCATTTT. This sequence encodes CASSLVAGNQPQHF.

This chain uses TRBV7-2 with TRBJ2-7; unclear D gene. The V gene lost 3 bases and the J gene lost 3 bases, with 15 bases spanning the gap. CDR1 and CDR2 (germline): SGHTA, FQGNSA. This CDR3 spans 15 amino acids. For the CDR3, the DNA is TGTGCCAGCAGCTTCTCGGCGGACGCAGTCTACGAGCAGTACTTC. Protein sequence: CASSFSADAVYEQYF.

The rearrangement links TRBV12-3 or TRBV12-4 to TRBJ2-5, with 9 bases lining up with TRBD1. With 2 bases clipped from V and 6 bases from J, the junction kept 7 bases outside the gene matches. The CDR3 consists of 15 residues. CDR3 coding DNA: TGTGCCAGCAGTTTAATGGGGACAGGGAGACAGACCCAGTACTTC. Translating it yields CASSLMGTGRQTQYF.